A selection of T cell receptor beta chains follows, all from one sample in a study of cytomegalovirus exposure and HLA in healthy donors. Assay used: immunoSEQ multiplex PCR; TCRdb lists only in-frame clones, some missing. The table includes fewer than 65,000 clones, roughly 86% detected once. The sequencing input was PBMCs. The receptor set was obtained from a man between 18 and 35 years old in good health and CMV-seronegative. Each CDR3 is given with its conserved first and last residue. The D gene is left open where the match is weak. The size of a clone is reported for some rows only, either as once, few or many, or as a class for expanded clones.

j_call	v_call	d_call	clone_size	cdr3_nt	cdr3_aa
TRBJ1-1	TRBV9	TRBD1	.	TGTGCCAGCAGCACCGGGACAGGGCCTGGAGCTTTCTTT	CASSTGTGPGAFF
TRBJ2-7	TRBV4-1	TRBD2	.	TGCGCCAGCAGCCAGGAGCGGGGGACCTCCTACGAGCAGTACTTC	CASSQERGTSYEQYF
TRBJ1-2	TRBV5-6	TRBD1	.	TGTGCCAGCAGCTCCCCGACAGGGCTCTATGGCTACACCTTC	CASSSPTGLYGYTF
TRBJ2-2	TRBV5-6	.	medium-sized	TGTGCCAGCAGCTGGAGCCAAACCGGGGAGCTGTTTTTT	CASSWSQTGELFF
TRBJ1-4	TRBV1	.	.	TGCACCAGCACCTCCGGGGGAACTCGGGCAACTAATGAAAAACTGTTTTTT	CTSTSGGTRATNEKLFF
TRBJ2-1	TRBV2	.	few	TGTGCCAGTGGACTGGACTCCTACAATGAGCAGTTCTTC	CASGLDSYNEQFF
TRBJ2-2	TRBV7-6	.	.	TGTGCCAGCAGCCCCTGGTCGGTCGGGGGGAACACCGGGGAGCTGTTTTTT	CASSPWSVGGNTGELFF
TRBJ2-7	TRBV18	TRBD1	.	TGTGCCAGCTCAGCCACCGGGACAGTAATGTTCTACGAGCAGTACTTC	CASSATGTVMFYEQYF
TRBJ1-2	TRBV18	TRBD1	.	TGTGCCAGCTCACCACCCGCGACAGGGGGACGGAGGGGCTACACCTTC	CASSPPATGGRRGYTF
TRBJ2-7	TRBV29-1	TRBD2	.	TGCAGCTACATGGAGGTAGCGGGCGTTAAGAGCTCCTACGAGCAGTACTTC	CSYMEVAGVKSSYEQYF
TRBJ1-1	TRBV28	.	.	TGTGCCAGCATCCAGGGAGGGGACACTGAAGCTTTCTTT	CASIQGGDTEAFF
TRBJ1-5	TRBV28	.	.	TGTGCCAGCAGAGAGTATAGCAATCAGCCCCAGCATTTT	CASREYSNQPQHF
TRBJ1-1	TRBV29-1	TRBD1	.	TGCAGCGTTCAGACAGGGGGCACTGAAGCTTTCTTT	CSVQTGGTEAFF
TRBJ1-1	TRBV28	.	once	TGTGCCAGCAGCCTATCCAACACTGAAGCTTTCTTT	CASSLSNTEAFF
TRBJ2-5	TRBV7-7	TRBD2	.	TGTGCTACCAGCGGGGGGAACCAAGAGACCCAGTACTTC	CATSGGNQETQYF
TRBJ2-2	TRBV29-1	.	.	TGCAGCACGGAGGTAACGAACACCGGGGAGCTGTTTTTT	CSTEVTNTGELFF
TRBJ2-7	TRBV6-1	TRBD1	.	TGTGCCAGCAGTTTGACAGGGGACGAGCAGTACTTC	CASSLTGDEQYF
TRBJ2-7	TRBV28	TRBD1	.	TGTGCCAGTAGGGGACAGGGACCCTACGAGCAGTACTTC	CASRGQGPYEQYF
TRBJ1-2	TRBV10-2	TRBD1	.	TGCGCCAGCAGTACAGGGGTACATAACTATGGCTACACCTTC	CASSTGVHNYGYTF
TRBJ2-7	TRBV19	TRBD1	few	TGTGCCAGTAGTATACAAGGGGGCTCGGGCGGGCAGTACTTC	CASSIQGGSGGQYF
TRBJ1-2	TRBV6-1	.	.	TGTGCCAGCAGTGCGGGTCTCCAAAACTATGGCTACACCTTC	CASSAGLQNYGYTF
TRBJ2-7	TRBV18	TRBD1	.	TGTGCCAGCTCACCACCGGGACAGGGGAAGTATGAGCAGTACTTC	CASSPPGQGKYEQYF
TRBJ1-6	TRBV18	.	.	TGTGCCAGCTCACAGGGGCGGGGGGATAATTCACCCCTCCACTTT	CASSQGRGDNSPLHF
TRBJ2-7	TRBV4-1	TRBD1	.	TGCGCCAGCAGCCCGGGACAGATCTACGAGCAGTACTTC	CASSPGQIYEQYF
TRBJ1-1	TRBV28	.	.	TGTGCCAGCAGTTTGCCCGGGAACACTGAAGCTTTCTTT	CASSLPGNTEAFF
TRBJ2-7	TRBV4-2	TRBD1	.	TGTGCCAGCAGCCAAGAGCCGGGCAGGGGGTCCGAGCAGTACTTC	CASSQEPGRGSEQYF
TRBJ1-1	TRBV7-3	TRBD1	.	TGTGCCAGCGGGACAGGCCTTGGGGGCACTGAAGCTTTCTTT	CASGTGLGGTEAFF
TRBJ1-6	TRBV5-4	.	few	TGTGCCAGCAGCTCTCAAACAGGTGTAGAACCCCTCCACTTT	CASSSQTGVEPLHF
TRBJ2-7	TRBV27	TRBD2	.	TGTGCCAGCAGCCCCACTAGCGTCTACGAGCAGTACTTC	CASSPTSVYEQYF
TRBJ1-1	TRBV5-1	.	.	TGCGCCAGCAGCTTGGGGGTGGAGAGGAACACTGAAGCTTTCTTT	CASSLGVERNTEAFF
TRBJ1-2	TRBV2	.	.	TGTGCCAGCAGTGTTACGGGGGGCGATACGTCGGATGGCTACACCTTC	CASSVTGGDTSDGYTF
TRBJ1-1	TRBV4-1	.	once	TGCGCCAGCAGCCAAGGTACCTTCAGGGGTTACACTGAAGCTTTCTTT	CASSQGTFRGYTEAFF